Below are 4 T cell receptor beta chains sequenced from a single sample in a study of OX40 agonist ivuxolimab in advanced cancers. The repertoire was sequenced with immunoSEQ multiplex PCR; TCRdb's copy has only in-frame clones and lacks some. The sample holds some 25,000 clones; about 70% are singletons and the top ten take 14%. The sample was CD4+ or CD8+ T cells sorted from blood, taken in a trial of the OX40 agonist ivuxolimab. Source of these receptors: an adult with an advanced solid tumor such as melanoma, head and neck, liver or kidney cancer.

This clone was seen only once. Here the CDR3 DNA reads TGTGCCAGCAGCAAATCCAGCGGCCGTACCGAGACCCAGTACTTC. Translated, it gives CASSKSSGRTETQYF. V is TRBV5-6 and J is TRBJ2-5; D is possibly TRBD2 (5 bases). Between the trimmed V and J ends, which lost 4 bases and 5 bases, there was a span of 18 bases. The CDR3 consists of 15 residues. The germline gives CDR1 SGHDT, CDR2 YYEEEE.

The CDR3 nucleotides are TGTGCCAGCAGAGGTCCGATTAGCTATGGCTACACCTTC. Its translation is CASRGPISYGYTF. The V and J genes are TRBV27 and TRBJ1-2; D remains unclear. This CDR3 is 13 amino acids long. V was clipped by 6 bases and J by 4 bases, with 12 bases between them. Germline loops: CDR1 MNHEY, CDR2 SMNVEV (reference sequence).

In this sample, this clone turned up a few times. J is TRBJ2-2 and V is TRBV29-1; no clear D gene. The CDR3 contains 11 residues. CDR1 is SQVTM, CDR2 ANQGSEA, per germline. V lost 6 bases and J lost 6, with 8 bases in between. As DNA, the CDR3 is TGCAGCGTAGCAGAGGCCGGGGAGCTGTTTTTT. Its protein product is CSVAEAGELFF.

V usage is TRBV6-5 and J usage is TRBJ2-2, with D unclear. V gave up 8 bases and J gave up 6 bases, with 7 bases separating them. The CDR3 covers 11 residues. CDR1 is MNHEY, CDR2 SVGAGI, per germline. The CDR3 DNA reads as TGTGCCAGCCGCGTAGCCGGGGAGCTGTTTTTT. Translating it yields CASRVAGELFF.